The clone carrying this T cell receptor beta chain was counted many times. The antigen remains unidentified. This CDR3 contains 14 residues. This sample was included in a study of T-cell reconstitution after alpha-beta-depleted transplantation in children. The TCRbeta library incorporated unique molecular identifiers. MiXCR, applied by TCRdb to the PCR reads, yields one record per CDR3 protein. The repertoire includes about 300,000 distinct CDR3 sequences, roughly a tenth of them detected once, and 7.5% sits in the top ten. Overall study results and limits: T-cell counts and diversity were attributed mostly to newly produced T cells one year after transplant. In some patients, recipient T cells and intrathymic progenitors surviving conditioning explained high day-60 diversity.

This TCR came from a boy in the first two years of life with acute myeloid leukemia, due to receive a stem cell transplant. Material: PBMCs, obtained before TCRalphabeta/CD19-depleted stem cell transplant. The chain combines TRBV21-1 with TRBJ2-7; no DNA check was done on the table's D call, TRBD1. TRBV21-1 is shown as a pseudogene. This CDR3 reads CASREGQGTYEQYF. The CDR3 bases are TGTGCCAGCAGAGAAGGACAGGGGACCTACGAGCAGTACTTC.